This entry lists 12 T cell receptor beta chains sequenced from one sample in a study of beta chain features in type 1 diabetes. Study-wide findings and caveats: In every one of the four CD4+ subsets, TCRB CDR3s were moderately but significantly shorter in Type 1 diabetes patients.

Investigators reverse transcribed all isolated RNA, so they sequenced expressed TCRB transcripts. The method was immunoSEQ multiplex PCR; TCRdb's version includes in-frame clones alone and lacks a portion of them. The sample has some 660,000 clones; 11% to 15% are singletons. No antigen has been identified for these receptors. Sequences were obtained from naive CD4+ T cells from blood. The receptors come from a man aged 18 to 29 with type 1 diabetes.

The V call is TRBV5-6, the J call TRBJ2-3; the D is unclear. CDR3 length: 14 residues. V lost 7 bases, J lost 2 bases, and 14 bases lay in between. The V gene's germline CDR1 is SGHDT and CDR2 YYEEEE. CDR3 sequence: CASFSDVFTDTQYF. The DNA of the CDR3 is TGTGCCAGCTTCTCAGATGTCTTCACAGATACGCAGTATTTT. Based on the CDR3 plus reference TRBV5-6 and TRBJ2-3, the full variable domain is DAGVTQSPTHLIKTRGQQVTLRCSPKSGHDTVSWYQQALGQGPQFIFQYYEEEERQRGNFPDRFSGHQFPNYSSELNVNALLLGDSALYLCASFSDVFTDTQYFGPGTRLTVL.

V gene TRBV7-3 combines with J gene TRBJ2-7; perhaps TRBD1 as D (6 bases). The CDR3 has 14 residues. Germline V gives CDR1 SGHTA, CDR2 FQGTGA. V shed 5 bases and J shed 4 bases, with 15 bases lying between them. CDR3 sequence: CASSPPGDAYEQYF. CDR3 sequence (DNA): TGTGCCAGCAGCCCCCCAGGGGATGCTTACGAGCAGTACTTC.

The rearrangement joins TRBV2 to TRBJ2-1; D is unclear. The CDR3 consists of 14 residues. Deletions cut 7 bases from V and 3 bases from J, with 13 bases between. The V gene's germline CDR1 is SNHLY and CDR2 FYNNEI. CDR3 residues: CASTRTGGYNEQFF. CDR3 nucleotides: TGTGCCAGCACGCGGACCGGCGGCTACAATGAGCAGTTCTTC.

This clone was seen only a few times. This chain uses TRBV18 with TRBJ1-2; 10 bases agree with TRBD1. With V trimmed by 3 bases and J by 3 bases, 1 base remained unmatched. This CDR3 is 14 amino acids long. Looked up from germline, CDR1 is KGHSH and CDR2 is LQKENI. CDR3 sequence reads: CASSPGTGDYGYTF. The CDR3 DNA reads as TGTGCCAGCTCACCGGGGACAGGGGACTATGGCTACACCTTC.

This clone was seen more than once but under ten times. The chain couples TRBV9 to TRBJ1-1; TRBD1 might be the D (6 bases). Per germline, CDR1 SGDLS and CDR2 YYNGEE. CDR3 length: 16 residues. V was cut by 0 bases and J by 1 base, with 13 bases left in between. CDR3 protein: CASSVGTAGANTEAFF. CDR3 nucleotides: TGTGCCAGCAGCGTAGGGACAGCGGGAGCGAACACTGAAGCTTTCTTT.

In its sample, this clone was seen a few times. The J gene is TRBJ2-7, the V gene TRBV7-2; 8 nucleotides match TRBD1. The CDR3 sequence is 17 residues long. Germline CDR1 and CDR2: SGHTA and FQGNSA. V gave up 3 bases and J gave up 3 bases; unmatched junction bases: 13. CDR3 region: CASSFQLTGTGGYEQYF. CDR3 DNA sequence: TGTGCCAGCAGCTTTCAATTAACCGGGACAGGAGGCTACGAGCAGTACTTC.

This clone was seen a handful of times. The chain employs TRBV4-3 and TRBJ2-5; possible D gene TRBD1, 6 bases. Per the germline V gene, CDR1 is LGHNA and CDR2 is YSLEER. CDR3 length equals 14 residues. Between the trimmed V and J ends, which lost 0 bases and 6 bases, there was a span of 11 bases. CDR3 sequence: CASSQDQGRKTQYF. In nucleotides, the CDR3 is TGCGCCAGCAGCCAAGACCAGGGGCGGAAGACCCAGTACTTC.

V gene TRBV7-2 combines with J gene TRBJ1-2, with a tentative D call TRBD1 (6 bases). Germline lookup yields CDR1 SGHTA and CDR2 FQGNSA. The CDR3 runs to 13 residues. Trimming pared 4 bases from V and 2 bases from J, leaving 8 bases between. CDR3 sequence: CASSSGTNYGYTF. The CDR3 DNA reads TGTGCCAGCAGCTCAGGGACAAACTATGGCTACACCTTC.

The V gene is TRBV7-2, the J gene TRBJ2-7, with TRBD1 identical over 10 bases. Germline V gene data show CDR1 as SGHTA and CDR2 as FQGNSA. The CDR3 length is 19 residues. V trimming: 3 bases; J trimming: 0 bases; junction bases outside the gene matches: 14. CDR3 loop: CASSFASPSGTGVSYEQYF. CDR3 bases: TGTGCCAGCAGCTTCGCTTCGCCTTCCGGGACAGGGGTCTCCTACGAGCAGTACTTC.

The chain uses TRBV29-1 and TRBJ2-1; TRBD1 is a possible D gene (6 bases). The V gene's germline CDR1 is SQVTM and CDR2 ANQGSEA. This CDR3 region has 15 residues. V was shortened by 4 bases and J by 0 bases, with 13 bases between the two germline ends. The CDR3 DNA reads TGCAGCGTTGGGGCAGGGGCCAGCTCCTACAATGAGCAGTTCTTC. Protein sequence: CSVGAGASSYNEQFF.

The V gene is TRBV10-3, the J gene TRBJ2-7, with TRBD1 matching over 9 bases. With 6 bases clipped from V and 3 bases from J, the junction kept 6 bases outside the gene matches. The germline gives CDR1 ENHRY, CDR2 SYGVKD. CDR3 length equals 14 residues. DNA of the CDR3: TGTGCCATCAGGAGGGACAGGGAGGACTACGAGCAGTACTTC. Translated: CAIRRDREDYEQYF.

This clone was seen a few times. The V call is TRBV25-1, the J call TRBJ2-2; D remains unclear. This CDR3 contains 14 residues. With 5 bases removed from V and 2 bases from J, the gap between germline ends came to 9 bases. Germline CDR1 MGHDK, CDR2 SYGVNS. CDR3 region: CASSTPENTGELFF. CDR3 DNA sequence: TGTGCCAGCAGTACTCCAGAAAACACCGGGGAGCTGTTTTTT.